The 17 T cell receptor beta chains below all came from one sample that was sequenced in a study of blood T cell repertoires in COVID-19. The method was immunoSEQ multiplex PCR; TCRdb's version includes in-frame clones alone and lacks a portion of them. The sample lists around 94,000 clones, about 85% seen once, with 2% to 2.5% in the top ten. Material for sequencing was peripheral blood. The source of these receptors is a man aged 50 or older with active COVID-19.

The V and J genes are TRBV4-2 and TRBJ2-3, with unresolved D. V lost 1 base to trimming and J lost 5 bases, with 7 bases between them. The CDR3 sequence is 13 residues long. The germline gives CDR1 LGHNA, CDR2 YNFKEQ. CDR3 in DNA: TGTGCCAGCAGCCAAGGACGGAGAGATACGCAGTATTTT. This sequence encodes CASSQGRRDTQYF.

V gene TRBV11-2 combines with J gene TRBJ2-1; 11 bases map to TRBD2. The germline gives CDR1 SGHAT, CDR2 FQNNGV. The CDR3 contains 16 residues. V dropped 0 bases and J dropped 10; count of bases not matched to a gene: 8. In nucleotides, the CDR3 is TGTGCCAGCAGCTTAGATCACGGACTAGCGGGTAGCGAGCAGTTCTTC. As protein: CASSLDHGLAGSEQFF.

The chain is built from TRBV11-2 and TRBJ2-2; D remains ambiguous. The V and J ends lost 1 base and 4 bases respectively, with 4 bases between them. CDR1 SGHAT and CDR2 FQNNGV come from the germline V gene. This CDR3 has 13 amino acids. The CDR3 protein is CASSLAGTGELFF. The DNA for the CDR3 is TGTGCCAGCAGCTTAGCAGGCACCGGGGAGCTGTTTTTT.

The J gene is TRBJ1-2, the V gene TRBV28; D call uncertain. CDR1 is MDHEN and CDR2 is SYDVKM in the germline V gene. Trimming stripped 1 base from V and 3 bases from J, with 9 bases between. The CDR3 totals 14 residues. The CDR3 bases are TGTGCCAGCAGTTTATCTAAAGCCCACTATGGCTACACCTTC. This sequence encodes CASSLSKAHYGYTF.

The V and J genes are TRBV6-1 and TRBJ1-2, with D perhaps TRBD1 (5 bases). This CDR3 is built from 16 residues. Germline CDR1 is MNHNS and CDR2 is SASEGT. Trimming took off 2 bases at V and 3 bases at J, with 16 bases between the two ends. The CDR3 nucleotides read TGTGCCAGCAGTGAATGGGGGGGGAGTGGGGACTATGGCTACACCTTC. Amino acid sequence: CASSEWGGSGDYGYTF.

The V and J genes are TRBV11-3 and TRBJ1-5, with TRBD1 matching over 10 bases. The V and J ends lost 1 base and 4 bases, in that order; junction bases with no gene match: 10. CDR1 and CDR2 (germline): SGHNT, YENEEA. The CDR3 sequence is 18 residues long. CDR3 in amino acids: CASSLAGPGQGWNQPQHF. CDR3 nucleotide sequence: TGTGCCAGCAGCTTAGCCGGACCGGGACAGGGGTGGAATCAGCCCCAGCATTTT.

This chain connects TRBV5-1 to TRBJ2-2; D possibly corresponds to TRBD2 (6 bases). Germline CDR1 SGHRS, CDR2 YFSETQ. This CDR3 is built from 15 residues. V was clipped by 8 bases and J by 4 bases, with 18 bases between them. CDR3 loop: CASSKTEGGTGELFF. In DNA form, the CDR3 reads TGCGCCAGTAGTAAAACCGAGGGAGGCACCGGGGAGCTGTTTTTT.

This clone was detected once. This sequence joins TRBV24-1 and TRBJ2-1; 11 nucleotides agree with TRBD2. This CDR3 spans 14 amino acids. CDR1 and CDR2 from the germline V gene are KGHDR and SFDVKD. The V and J ends lost 9 bases and 7 bases, in that order; junction bases with no gene match: 7. As DNA, the CDR3 is TGTGCCACCGGATCTAGCGGGGGGACGAATGAGCAGTTCTTC. Translation gives CATGSSGGTNEQFF.

This chain connects TRBV3-1 (or the pseudogene TRBV3-2) to TRBJ1-4; TRBD1 aligns across 9 bases. The CDR3 runs 15 residues. The V gene's germline CDR1 is LGHDT and CDR2 YNNKEL (reference sequence). The V gene end was trimmed by 4 bases and the J gene end by 9 bases; junction bases not matched to a gene: 9. The CDR3 here is CASSPGGTGSKKLFF. Here the CDR3 DNA reads TGTGCCAGCAGCCCAGGTGGGACAGGGAGTAAAAAACTGTTTTTT.

This clone was observed once. The rearrangement joins TRBV19 to TRBJ2-3; TRBD1 matches 9 bases. Per germline, CDR1 LNHDA and CDR2 SQIVND (reference sequence). This CDR3 contains 15 residues. V was clipped by 8 bases and J by 5 bases; unmatched bases: 11. CDR3 sequence (DNA): TGTGCCAGTCAAAAGGCCTACAGGGGGCGAGATACGCAGTATTTT. Translated, it gives CASQKAYRGRDTQYF.

V usage is TRBV21-1 and J usage is TRBJ1-2. TRBV21-1 is a pseudogene. This CDR3 is built from 17 residues. DNA for the CDR3: TGTGCCAGCAGCAAATCCCGGGGTGCGGTGGAGAACTATGGCTACACCTTC. Residues: CASSKSRGAVENYGYTF.

The chain has TRBV7-2 and TRBJ1-4; D might be TRBD1 (5 bases). The CDR3 runs 12 residues. V was clipped by 3 bases and J by 13 bases, with 12 bases between them. The germline CDR1 and CDR2 sequences are SGHTA and FQGNSA. Here the CDR3 DNA reads TGTGCCAGCAGCTTTGTTGCGGGACGACTGTTTTTT. It translates to CASSFVAGRLFF.

By sample fraction, this clone is medium-sized. CDR3 bases: TGTGCCAGCAGCTTATCGACAGGCATCTATGGCTACACCTTC. Amino acids: CASSLSTGIYGYTF. V usage is TRBV7-2 and J usage is TRBJ1-2; D perhaps matches TRBD1 (6 bases). This CDR3 contains 14 residues. The germline CDR1 and CDR2 sequences are SGHTA and FQGNSA. V was shortened by 2 bases and J by 4 bases, with 11 bases between the two germline ends.

The chain couples TRBV25-1 to TRBJ2-7; 9 bases are shared with TRBD2. The CDR3 spans 16 residues. The junction had 14 bases not matched to a gene; V was cut back by 6 bases and J by 5 bases. Germline assignment: CDR1 MGHDK and CDR2 SYGVNS. DNA for the CDR3: TGTGCCAGCAGGGATATGCCCGGGCGGGGGGGCAACGAGCAGTACTTC. It is translated as CASRDMPGRGGNEQYF.

V is TRBV6-2 or TRBV6-3 and J is TRBJ1-2; 8 bases map to TRBD1. V dropped 6 bases and J dropped 2; count of bases not matched to a gene: 8. This CDR3 has 15 residues. Germline V gene sequence: CDR1 MNHEY, CDR2 SVGEGT. For the CDR3, the DNA is TGTGCCAGCAGCTATACCTGGACAGGGAACTATGGCTACACCTTC. It yields the protein CASSYTWTGNYGYTF.

This clone was detected only once. The rearrangement uses TRBV2 and TRBJ1-1; D is unresolved. The CDR3 contains 13 residues. The germline CDR1 and CDR2 sequences are SNHLY and FYNNEI. Trimming left V 6 bases short and J 0 bases short, with 8 bases between. In nucleotides, the CDR3 is TGTGCCAGCAGGGCAGGCATGAACACTGAAGCTTTCTTT. It codes for CASRAGMNTEAFF.

This clone has more than one count but fewer than ten. V usage is TRBV18 and J usage is TRBJ2-4; D perhaps matches TRBD1 (6 bases). This CDR3 comprises 14 residues. Trimming cost V 3 bases and J 2 bases, with 8 bases left between them. Germline V lookup: CDR1 KGHSH, CDR2 LQKENI. CDR3 bases: TGTGCCAGCTCACCGGGGGCGACCAAAAACATTCAGTACTTC. Translation: CASSPGATKNIQYF. Full variable domain (rest looked up from reference TRBV18 and TRBJ2-4): NAGVMQNPRHLVRRRGQEARLRCSPMKGHSHVYWYRQLPEEGLKFMVYLQKENIIDESGMPKERFSAEFPKEGPSILRIQQVVRGDSAAYFCASSPGATKNIQYFGAGTRLSVL.